This T cell receptor (beta chain) appears in the sequencing data of a study of cytomegalovirus exposure and HLA in healthy donors. J gave up 1 base and V 0 bases, and 6 bases lay outside the gene matches. Germline V CDR1 and CDR2: SGHRS, YFSETQ. The length of the CDR3 is 16 residues. Donors consisted of healthy bone marrow donors. This PCR relied on a set of 60 Vbeta primers and 13 Jbeta primers. Here immunoSEQ multiplex PCR was the method, and the copy in TCRdb shows in-frame clones only, minus some. Seen here are about 140,000 clones, approximately 70% observed once, and the top ten hold roughly 1.7%.

This clonotype was sampled from a young woman in good health and CMV-seronegative. Material for sequencing was PBMCs. The chain recombines TRBV5-1 with TRBJ2-5; the match to TRBD2 covers 7 bases. The CDR3 loop reads CASSLGGGGVQETQYF. The CDR3 region has the DNA TGCGCCAGCAGCTTGGGGGGGGGAGGCGTCCAAGAGACCCAGTACTTC.